The 9 T cell receptor beta chains reported below all come from one sample, sequenced in a study of low-dose radiotherapy and immunotherapy resistance in tumors. Primers targeting TRAV and TRBV primed first-strand cDNA, covering alpha and beta chains. With a constant-region primer and a V-primer adapter, TCRs were subjected to about 20 PCR cycles of amplification. TCRdb recomputed calls from the reads with MiXCR, one row per CDR3 protein. The sample comprises roughly 100,000 distinct CDR3 sequences, more than 20% of which are singletons, and 4.1% rests with the top ten. Indicated time point: after trial treatment. The sample's treatment: LDRT plus nivolumab, ipilimumab, low-dose cyclophosphamide and aspirin (RACIN trial). This specimen was PBMCs, taken after low-dose radiotherapy plus immunotherapy. These TCRs come from a male donor with prostate cancer.

The chain joins TRBV28 to TRBJ2-1, with 7 nucleotides matching TRBD2. The V gene end was trimmed by 3 bases and the J gene end by 5 bases; junction bases not matched to a gene: 7. There are 15 residues in the CDR3. CDR1 is MDHEN, CDR2 SYDVKM, per germline. The CDR3 reads CASSFIAGEHNEQFF. The CDR3 DNA reads TGTGCCAGCAGTTTCATAGCGGGTGAGCACAATGAGCAGTTCTTC.

This clonotype was observed at least ten times. This sequence joins TRBV20-1 and TRBJ2-3; 10 bases are shared with TRBD2. This CDR3 is built from 16 residues. The germline V gene has CDR1 DFQATT and CDR2 SNEGSKA (reference sequence). J lost 2 bases, V lost 3 bases, and 8 bases had no gene match. The CDR3, as DNA: TGCAGTGCTAGGAAGGATCTAGCGGGGGACACAGATACGCAGTATTTT. Protein product: CSARKDLAGDTDTQYF.

The genes are TRBV5-3 and TRBJ2-5; D tentatively reads TRBD1 or TRBD2 (5 bases each). TRBV5-3 counts as an open reading frame of uncertain function. V lost 8 bases to trimming and J lost 6 bases, with 23 bases between them. This CDR3 is built from 15 residues. The CDR3 nucleotides read TGTGCCAGCAGTCAGATATCGGGGCAGGGAAAGACCCAGTACTTC. It is translated as CASSQISGQGKTQYF.

This clonotype was seen many times. V gene TRBV6-1 combines with J gene TRBJ2-7; 9 bases are shared with TRBD2. Germline values: CDR1 MNHNS, CDR2 SASEGT. The CDR3 has 15 amino acids. J lost 3 bases, V lost 8 bases, and 11 bases had no gene match. The CDR3 nucleotides are TGTGCCAGCCGATCAATAGCGGGGGCCAACTACGAGCAGTACTTC. It specifies CASRSIAGANYEQYF.

About this clonotype itself: A far larger clone is one base from this, pointing to a likely read error. The genes are TRBV3-1 and TRBJ2-7, with D uncertain. Germline CDR1 is LGHDT and CDR2 is YNNKEL (reference sequence). The CDR3 has 11 residues. V lost 8 bases and J lost 7, with 12 bases in between. This CDR3 is CASGEWREQYF. For the CDR3, the DNA is TGTGCCAGCGGGGAATGGCGGGAGCAGTACTTC.

This rearrangement joins TRBV13 to TRBJ1-2; 12 nucleotides align to TRBD1. The CDR3 sequence is 16 residues long. V lost 5 bases to trimming and J lost 13 bases; unmatched junction nucleotides: 17. CDR1 is PRHDT, CDR2 FYEKMQ, per germline (reference sequence). The CDR3, as DNA: TGTGCCAGCAGCCCGTACGCCGGGACAGGGGGCCGGGAGGTCACCTTC. Translated: CASSPYAGTGGREVTF.

Only a few counts were recorded for this clonotype. The likely explanation is a read error, given a far larger clone one base away. The J gene is TRBJ2-1, the V gene TRBV10-3, with 7 bases lining up with TRBD2. Germline values: CDR1 ENHRY, CDR2 SYGVKD. After removal of 10 bases from V and 10 bases from J, the junction contained 13 bases not matched to a gene. The CDR3 covers 13 residues. The CDR3 spells CATVAGTSYEQFF. The CDR3, as DNA: TGTGCCACCGTAGCGGGTACAAGCTACGAGCAGTTCTTC.

The table lists this clonotype with many counts. This chain uses TRBV20-1 with TRBJ2-5, with D possibly being TRBD2 (6 bases). Germline-derived CDR1 and CDR2 are DFQATT and SNEGSKA (reference sequence). Trimming left V 6 bases short and J 5 bases short, with 16 bases between. This CDR3 region has 13 residues. CDR3 sequence: CSARDWGVETQYF. The CDR3 nucleotides read TGCAGTGCCAGGGACTGGGGCGTGGAGACCCAGTACTTC.

This clonotype was counted a single time. The CDR3 DNA is TGTGCCAGCAGCGTAGGGGACAGGGGGCTTGGTGAGCAGTTCTTC. It codes for CASSVGDRGLGEQFF. The V gene is TRBV9, the J gene TRBJ2-1; 12 positions agree with TRBD1. Trimming cost V 0 bases and J 9 bases; bases outside gene matches: 4. The CDR3 sequence is 15 residues long. Germline V gives CDR1 SGDLS, CDR2 YYNGEE.